The clone carrying this T cell receptor (beta chain) was detected many times. As yet, its antigen is unknown. Trimming stripped 5 bases from V and 6 bases from J, with 14 bases between. Germline V gene data show CDR1 as MDHEN and CDR2 as SYDVKM. The CDR3 spans 14 residues. The data belong to a study of T cells in Graves' hyperthyroidism and ophthalmopathy. A lack of ophthalmopathy progression within 18 months defined stable Graves' hyperthyroidism. The CDR3 regions of TCR beta were amplified from RNA transcripts. The TCR CDR3 was amplified in a first-round RT-PCR using the HTBI primer set. TCRdb passed the multiplex PCR reads through MiXCR, listing each CDR3 protein once. The sample has some 620,000 distinct CDR3 sequences; about 17% are singletons. Study-level results: Among thyroid clonotypes expanded above 0.001, most also appeared in blood. For ophthalmopathy, model prediction preceded onset by a median roughly 6.3 months.

This chain joins TRBV28 and TRBJ2-1, with D unresolved. This sequence was found in a woman under 40 with Graves' hyperthyroidism. The sequencing input was blood. DNA of the CDR3: TGTGCCAGCAGTGGTACAGTTCCTATCAATGAGCAGTTCTTC. Encoded protein: CASSGTVPINEQFF.